The rows below give T cell receptor beta chains drawn from one sample of a study of shared clonotypes between healthy human individuals. The repertoire was sequenced with immunoSEQ multiplex PCR; TCRdb's copy has only in-frame clones and lacks some. The data contain around 700,000 clones, about 92% of them singletons. Sequenced input: naive CD8+ T cells sorted from blood. The source of these receptors is a man younger than 45 in good health. Both conserved end residues are trimmed from each CDR3. Fields, in order: V gene, D gene, J gene, CDR3 protein. The D gene is left open where the match is weak.

V gene: TRBV5-1; D gene: TRBD2; J gene: TRBJ2-7; CDR3 protein: ASSLSTSGSGEQY
V gene: TRBV7-9; D gene: -; J gene: TRBJ1-4; CDR3 protein: ASSSYRVENEKLF
V gene: TRBV7-9; D gene: -; J gene: TRBJ2-1; CDR3 protein: ASSSRGYEQF
V gene: TRBV7-8; D gene: -; J gene: TRBJ2-5; CDR3 protein: ASSGIASPEAQY
V gene: TRBV28; D gene: -; J gene: TRBJ2-7; CDR3 protein: ASSFRGRTAYEQY
V gene: TRBV11-2; D gene: -; J gene: TRBJ2-5; CDR3 protein: ASSLISGQIQETQY
V gene: TRBV28; D gene: -; J gene: TRBJ1-3; CDR3 protein: ASSLGNTIY
V gene: TRBV10-3; D gene: -; J gene: TRBJ2-1; CDR3 protein: AITAALVDEQF
V gene: TRBV7-6; D gene: -; J gene: TRBJ2-3; CDR3 protein: ASSPSPDTQY
V gene: TRBV7-9; D gene: -; J gene: TRBJ1-1; CDR3 protein: ASSLVGQELMNTEAF
V gene: TRBV10-3; D gene: TRBD2; J gene: TRBJ2-7; CDR3 protein: ANAPGLAGGNTYEQY
V gene: TRBV6-1; D gene: TRBD1; J gene: TRBJ2-7; CDR3 protein: ASMGDSSYEQY
V gene: TRBV7-2; D gene: -; J gene: TRBJ1-1; CDR3 protein: ASSWARVAEAF
V gene: TRBV6-1; D gene: -; J gene: TRBJ2-3; CDR3 protein: ASSELSVTQY
V gene: TRBV6-1; D gene: -; J gene: TRBJ2-7; CDR3 protein: ASSELTAYEQY
V gene: TRBV19; D gene: -; J gene: TRBJ1-1; CDR3 protein: ASSIQGLNTEAF
V gene: TRBV18; D gene: -; J gene: TRBJ2-1; CDR3 protein: ASSPSPNDEQF
V gene: TRBV27; D gene: TRBD1; J gene: TRBJ2-3; CDR3 protein: ASSYPTPGTGIDTQY
V gene: TRBV6-5; D gene: TRBD2; J gene: TRBJ2-1; CDR3 protein: ASSYQASGGSEQF
V gene: TRBV6-5; D gene: -; J gene: TRBJ2-1; CDR3 protein: ASSYGYHNEQF